A single sample is the source of the 31 T cell receptor beta chains below, sequenced in a study of monozygotic twins with inflammatory bowel disease. TCRdb reprocessed the 5' RACE reads and reports one entry per CDR3 protein, with no DNA. This sample contains about 300,000 distinct CDR3 sequences. The sequenced sample was blood. The origin of the receptors is a human donor with ulcerative colitis or Crohn's disease, or a healthy co-twin of an affected twin (not recorded which).

This chain uses TRBV7-2 with TRBJ1-2; absent DNA, TCRdb's TRBD1 call cannot be checked. CDR1 and CDR2 (germline): SGHTA, FQGNSA. The CDR3 is made up of 13 amino acids. The CDR3 here is CASSRQGSYGYTF.

The rearrangement joins TRBV6-1 to TRBJ2-1; without DNA, the TCRdb call of TRBD1 cannot be checked. Germline V lookup: CDR1 MNHNS, CDR2 SASEGT. The CDR3 contains 14 residues. CDR3 in amino acids: CASSDYRDRVEQFF.

The rearrangement links TRBV9 to TRBJ2-4. There are 13 residues in the CDR3. The germline gives CDR1 SGDLS, CDR2 YYNGEE. CDR3 sequence reads: CASSAVTENIQYF.

The rearrangement links TRBV20-1 to TRBJ2-1; checking the TCRdb D call of TRBD2 is not possible without DNA. The germline V gene encodes CDR1 DFQATT and CDR2 SNEGSKA (reference sequence). This CDR3 comprises 14 residues. CDR3 residues: CSASGGAENNEQFF.

The V and J genes are TRBV20-1 and TRBJ2-7; TCRdb gives TRBD1 as the D gene, but with no DNA this cannot be confirmed. Germline assignment: CDR1 DFQATT and CDR2 SNEGSKA (reference sequence). The CDR3 has 19 residues. The CDR3 sequence is CSARAPGATARQKTYEQYF.

The chain employs TRBV9 and TRBJ2-3; TCRdb proposes TRBD2, but this gene call is untestable without DNA. The CDR3 contains 15 residues. The V gene's germline CDR1 is SGDLS and CDR2 YYNGEE. The CDR3 reads CASSVGTSVPDTQYF.

J is TRBJ2-7 and V is TRBV2; TCRdb's D call, TRBD2, is unchecked because there is no DNA. The CDR3 runs to 13 residues. Germline assignment: CDR1 SNHLY and CDR2 FYNNEI. This CDR3 reads CASSLGLAGGPNF.

The chain's CDR3 is CASSPEAGGYEQYF. This chain joins TRBV7-2 and TRBJ2-7; no DNA is available, so the TRBD2 call from TCRdb remains unchecked. The germline V gene has CDR1 SGHTA and CDR2 FQGNSA. The length of the CDR3 is 14 residues.

The chain employs TRBV6-1 and TRBJ2-2; TCRdb calls TRBD1, which cannot be checked without DNA. This CDR3 is built from 15 residues. The germline V gene encodes CDR1 MNHNS and CDR2 SASEGT. The chain's CDR3 is CASRTGTANTGELFF.

This sequence joins TRBV20-1 and TRBJ2-1; TCRdb picks TRBD2, but there is no DNA to check that call. Germline CDR1 and CDR2: DFQATT and SNEGSKA (reference sequence). The CDR3 is made up of 15 amino acids. CDR3: CSATRGLRSYNEQFF.

The gene calls are TRBV7-9 and TRBJ2-1; TCRdb returns TRBD2, unconfirmable since there is no DNA. The V gene's germline CDR1 is SEHNR and CDR2 FQNEAQ (reference sequence). The length of the CDR3 is 15 residues. The CDR3 loop is CASSLASGSGNEQFF.

The chain links TRBV5-1 to TRBJ2-2; the D call from TCRdb, TRBD1, cannot be confirmed without DNA. Per the germline V gene, CDR1 is SGHRS and CDR2 is YFSETQ. CDR3 length: 15 residues. The CDR3 sequence: CASSFGGTNTGELFF.

V gene TRBV3-1 combines with J gene TRBJ2-7; TCRdb proposes TRBD2, but this gene call is untestable without DNA. The germline V gene has CDR1 LGHDT and CDR2 YNNKEL (reference sequence). The length of the CDR3 is 14 residues. The CDR3 region is CASSDRAGGYEQYF.

The chain joins TRBV12-3 or TRBV12-4 to TRBJ2-2; lacking DNA, the TRBD2 call made by TCRdb goes unchecked. CDR3 length: 14 amino acids. The CDR3 sequence is CASGRDTNTGELFF.

The chain uses TRBV7-2 and TRBJ1-5. The CDR3 extends over 16 amino acids. The germline CDR1 and CDR2 sequences are SGHTA and FQGNSA. The chain's CDR3 is CASSSREPGINQPQHF.

J is TRBJ2-5 and V is TRBV7-2; TCRdb picks TRBD1, but there is no DNA to check that call. This CDR3 has 14 residues. CDR1 and CDR2 from the germline V gene are SGHTA and FQGNSA. The CDR3 loop is CASSLAGQGETQYF. The complete variable domain, with remaining parts taken from reference TRBV7-2 and TRBJ2-5, reads GAGVSQSPSNKVTEKGKDVELRCDPISGHTALYWYRQSLGQGLEFLIYFQGNSAPDKSGLPSDRFSAERTGGSVSTLTIQRTQQEDSAVYLCASSLAGQGETQYFGPGTRLLVL.

The chain combines TRBV7-2 with TRBJ1-2; the TCRdb D gene call, TRBD1, has no DNA to confirm it. This CDR3 has 14 residues. The germline V gene encodes CDR1 SGHTA and CDR2 FQGNSA. The CDR3 here is CASSTTGGKGGYTF.

The CDR3 region is CASGYPAGVNQPQHF. The chain carries TRBV6-2 or TRBV6-3 and TRBJ1-5; the D call from TCRdb, TRBD1, cannot be confirmed without DNA. Looked up from germline, CDR1 is MNHEY and CDR2 is SVGEGT. The CDR3 covers 15 residues.

The chain carries TRBV5-1 and TRBJ1-2. Germline V gives CDR1 SGHRS, CDR2 YFSETQ. The CDR3 totals 16 residues. CDR3: CASSPRGEDSPYGYTF.

This chain uses TRBV28 with TRBJ2-7. The germline CDR1 and CDR2 sequences are MDHEN and SYDVKM. The CDR3 sequence is 13 residues long. CDR3 region: CASSLVQDYEQYF.

The chain is built from TRBV18 and TRBJ1-6; the TCRdb D gene call, TRBD1, has no DNA to confirm it. The CDR3 has 15 residues. CDR1 and CDR2 from the germline V gene are KGHSH and LQKENI. This chain's CDR3 is CASSPFGQGDSPLHF.

The V gene is TRBV5-6, the J gene TRBJ1-5; TCRdb's D call of TRBD1 is untestable without DNA. The CDR3 is 16 residues long. Germline V lookup: CDR1 SGHDT, CDR2 YYEEEE. The CDR3 is CASSLGDRELNQPQHF. Drawing the rest from reference TRBV5-6 and TRBJ1-5, the complete variable domain is DAGVTQSPTHLIKTRGQQVTLRCSPKSGHDTVSWYQQALGQGPQFIFQYYEEEERQRGNFPDRFSGHQFPNYSSELNVNALLLGDSALYLCASSLGDRELNQPQHFGDGTRLSIL.

The J gene is TRBJ2-5, the V gene TRBV11-1. Germline CDR1 and CDR2: SGHAT and FQDESV (reference sequence). CDR3 length: 12 amino acids. The CDR3 region is CASSLAQETQYF.

The CDR3 is CASSLVAGANTGELFF. V gene TRBV5-1 combines with J gene TRBJ2-2. Germline CDR1 is SGHRS and CDR2 is YFSETQ. This CDR3 is 16 amino acids long. The entire variable domain, with the rest obtained from reference TRBV5-1 and TRBJ2-2, is as follows: KAGVTQTPRYLIKTRGQQVTLSCSPISGHRSVSWYQQTPGQGLQFLFEYFSETQRNKGNFPGRFSGRQFSNSRSEMNVSTLELGDSALYLCASSLVAGANTGELFFGEGSRLTVL.

The chain couples TRBV12-3 or TRBV12-4 to TRBJ2-2; the TRBD1 assignment by TCRdb is unverifiable without DNA. The CDR3 covers 14 residues. CDR3 sequence: CASSSGVATGELFF.

V gene TRBV28 combines with J gene TRBJ2-7; TCRdb designates TRBD2, a call that cannot be tested without DNA. Germline-derived CDR1 and CDR2 are MDHEN and SYDVKM. The length of the CDR3 is 15 residues. This chain's CDR3 is CASSLSASGSYEQYF.

This chain joins TRBV28 and TRBJ2-5; as DNA is missing, the TRBD2 call by TCRdb cannot be tested. From germline, CDR1 is MDHEN and CDR2 SYDVKM. The CDR3 consists of 15 residues. The chain's CDR3 is CASSLPASGRETQYF.

The V call is TRBV7-6, the J call TRBJ1-5. CDR3 length: 14 amino acids. CDR1 is SGHVS, CDR2 FNYEAQ, per germline. The CDR3 sequence: CASSLGGTNQPQHF.

The chain uses TRBV24-1 and TRBJ2-7; TCRdb gives TRBD1 as the D gene, but with no DNA this cannot be confirmed. Germline values: CDR1 KGHDR, CDR2 SFDVKD. The CDR3 extends over 16 amino acids. The CDR3 region is CATSDSGTLGSYEQYF.

The chain has TRBV7-2 and TRBJ2-7. This CDR3 is 13 amino acids long. The germline V gene has CDR1 SGHTA and CDR2 FQGNSA. The CDR3 protein is CASSLTKGYEQYF.

This chain connects TRBV7-9 to TRBJ2-5. From germline, CDR1 is SEHNR and CDR2 FQNEAQ (reference sequence). The CDR3 runs 16 residues. CDR3 loop: CASSLGLAEFQETQYF.